This T cell receptor (beta chain) was captured by sequencing in a study of T cell responses to AZD1222 COVID-19 vaccine (dated by TCRdb to the early 2020s). Regarding the research as a whole: A total of over 230 trial participants underwent TCR sequencing, of whom about 210 received two doses of AZD1222 and some 26 received two doses of the MenACWY control vaccine. Enrollment into the trials was organized by age into subgroups of 18-55, 56-69 and 70-plus years, and those subgroups contained about 160, 30 and 59 TCR-sequenced participants, respectively. Results and caveats for the whole study, not just this receptor: Epitopes outside the regions mutated in the B.1.351 and B.1.1.7 variants were reportedly recognized by nearly half of the unique spike-specific TCRs. Because no day 14 peak-response samples were available, the repertoires could be characterized only after the peak T cell response. Participants were mostly white British, with more females than males. The authors suggested clonal diversity may have been underestimated. A significant rise in spike-specific TCR breadth and depth was observed after two AZD1222 doses relative to day 0 and relative to MenACWY recipients. The 56-69-year group was small, and its depth increase did not reach significance, likely because of low power. Conclusions about previously exposed vaccinees were limited because only six or seven AZD1222 recipients were SARS-CoV-2 seropositive at baseline. Vaccine-associated CD4 TCRs spanned the whole spike protein, with dominant responses in regions 160-218 and 743-854.

This clone was seen a few times. No antigen is known for it. Base-call qualities are not available, and no considerably larger clone is one nucleotide away. The germline V gene (reference sequence) supplies CDR1 GTSNPN and CDR2 SVGIG. V ends up 1 base short and J 5 bases short, with an unmatched junction base count of 8. The CDR3 spans 15 residues, from the cysteine through the phenylalanine. Only CDR3 DNA is held: 45 bases, read in frame from base 1. The sample's time point label, in plain terms: about 28 days (+/-7) after the second vaccine dose. AZD1222 recipients given second doses at about 4 weeks or at about 12 weeks were pooled, since spike-specific TCR depth and breadth were not found to differ between the two schedules. Vaccinee samples were obtained from the UK trials COV001 and COV002, which included a single-blind randomized controlled phase 2/3 trial of AZD1222 (ChAdOx1 nCoV-19) in healthy adults. For TCRbeta chain sequencing, PBMC samples from trial participants were taken at day 0 and at day 28 after the second dose.

The CDR3 regions of human TCRbeta chains were subjected to immunosequencing. The published analysis was carried out like this. TCRs in the repertoires were compared against a reference library of SARS-CoV-2-specific TCRs that had been generated with the MIRA antigen-specificity platform. Breadth meant the fraction of unique TCRs that were SARS-CoV-2-associated, whereas depth meant the fraction of total T cells that were SARS-CoV-2-associated. Using the MIRA data, each spike-specific TCR was assigned both to the spike region to which the TCR was reactive and to a CD4 or CD8 class. Log10-transformed breadth and depth values were compared by one-way ANOVA with Sidak's multiple comparisons tests. Entries here come from immuneACCESS through TCRdb and include only in-frame sequences with V and J called. Some clones fail to appear in such tables; in the studies checked, an unresolved V gene covers under half of the shortfall, and the cause of the remainder is unknown. The V and J calls and the clone size are those of that table, but D and trimming were determined from the DNA. Within this sample are 150,000 or so clones, with roughly nine tenths of them counted one time only. The top ten clonotypes cover around 3.8% of the sample.

This clonotype was obtained from an adult who received the AZD1222 COVID-19 vaccine. The sample consisted of peripheral blood, taken 28 days after the second AZD1222 dose. Recombination connected TRBV30 to TRBJ2-1; 7 of the junction bases match TRBD2. The DNA sequence is as follows: TGTGCCTGGAGTGGGGACTACCGCCTAAACAATGAGCAGTTCTTC. This gives the protein CAWSGDYRLNNEQFF.